The clone carrying this TCR beta chain showed up just a few times. Its antigen is still unknown. These data are taken from a study of T-cell reconstitution after alpha-beta-depleted transplantation in children. Overall study findings and caveats: There were reportedly several hundred expanded graft clones from which alpha-beta T cells came about two months after transplant. After transplant, high TCRbeta diversity at day 60 in some patients arose from surviving recipient T cells and thymic progenitors. Counts and diversity of T cells one year after transplant came mostly from newly produced T cells.

Unique molecular identifiers were built into the TCRbeta library. From the PCR reads, TCRdb called clonotypes with MiXCR, one entry per CDR3 protein. Of hundreds of thousands of distinct CDR3 sequences in the sample, 10% to 15% are singletons; the top ten hold around 2.2%. The source is a male patient younger than 18 who had a stem cell transplant for acute myeloid leukemia, so the T cells may come from the graft donor. The source was PBMCs, mostly from graft donor cells, collected 360 days after TCRalphabeta/CD19-depleted stem cell transplant.

CDR3 region: CSARAVLQGKVAFF. DNA for the CDR3: TGCAGTGCTAGAGCAGTCTTACAGGGAAAAGTAGCTTTCTTT. V gene TRBV20-1 combines with J gene TRBJ1-1; D possibly corresponds to TRBD1 (6 bases). This CDR3 is 14 amino acids long. Germline V gene data show CDR1 as DFQATT and CDR2 as SNEGSKA (reference sequence). Trimming stripped 1 base from V and 10 bases from J, with 19 bases between.